This T cell receptor beta chain was observed in a study of cytomegalovirus exposure and HLA in healthy donors. A multiplex PCR was run with 60 Vbeta primers and 13 Jbeta primers. Repertoires were generated with immunoSEQ multiplex PCR, while TCRdb's copy carries only in-frame clones and drops some. Among 150,000 to 200,000 clones listed, 60% to 85% were seen once. The CDR3 spans 18 residues. V trimming: 4 bases; J trimming: 3 bases; junction bases outside the gene matches: 8. Germline-derived CDR1 and CDR2 are SGHTS and YDEGEE. Sequencing used PBMCs. The clonotype comes from a male donor in good health and CMV-seropositive. This sequence joins TRBV5-8 and TRBJ2-1; 15 positions agree with TRBD2. Here the CDR3 reads CASSRAGTSGGSYNEQFF. The CDR3 nucleotides are TGTGCCAGCAGCAGAGCCGGGACTAGCGGGGGGAGCTACAATGAGCAGTTCTTC.